This passage covers 25 T cell receptor beta chains from one sample sequenced in a study of cytomegalovirus exposure and HLA in healthy donors. PCR amplification relied on 60 Vbeta primers (plus 13 Jbeta primers). Sequencing used immunoSEQ multiplex PCR; TCRdb keeps in-frame clones, though not all of them. The table records 140,000 to 150,000 clones, about three quarters of them present only once. Sequencing was performed on PBMCs. These receptors all come from a male donor in good health and CMV-seronegative.

V gene TRBV7-2 combines with J gene TRBJ2-3, with 7 bases lining up with TRBD2. Unmatched junction bases numbered 1, after V lost 2 bases and J lost 2 bases. The V gene's germline CDR1 is SGHTA and CDR2 FQGNSA. The CDR3 totals 14 residues. The CDR3 DNA sequence: TGTGCCAGCAGCTTAACTAGCGCCACAGATACGCAGTATTTT. Its translation: CASSLTSATDTQYF. Full variable domain (remainder filled in from reference TRBV7-2 and TRBJ2-3): GAGVSQSPSNKVTEKGKDVELRCDPISGHTALYWYRQSLGQGLEFLIYFQGNSAPDKSGLPSDRFSAERTGGSVSTLTIQRTQQEDSAVYLCASSLTSATDTQYFGPGTRLTVL.

This rearrangement joins TRBV6-5 to TRBJ1-4, with D hard to call. This CDR3 comprises 14 residues. The germline gives CDR1 MNHEY, CDR2 SVGAGI. Between the trimmed V and J ends, which lost 2 bases and 6 bases, there was a span of 10 bases. The CDR3 nucleotides read TGTGCCAGCAGTTACAGGGTTAGCGATGAAAAACTGTTTTTT. Residues: CASSYRVSDEKLFF.

This chain links TRBV4-2 with TRBJ2-5; the match to TRBD1 covers 9 bases. The CDR3 extends over 15 amino acids. Per germline, CDR1 LGHNA and CDR2 YNFKEQ. J gave up 4 bases and V 1 base, and 4 bases lay outside the gene matches. CDR3: CASSQAPGQGETQYF. CDR3 coding DNA: TGTGCCAGCAGCCAAGCCCCGGGACAGGGAGAGACCCAGTACTTC.

The gene calls are TRBV4-1 and TRBJ1-1; the match to TRBD1 covers 9 bases. The CDR3 has 15 residues. Per the germline V gene, CDR1 is MGHRA and CDR2 is YSYEKL. Germline trimming cut 1 base from V and 4 bases from J; bases unmatched to any gene: 4. The CDR3 DNA follows: TGCGCCAGCAGCCAAGGACAGGGGGTAAGCACTGAAGCTTTCTTT. Translated: CASSQGQGVSTEAFF.

V usage is TRBV18 and J usage is TRBJ1-5; TRBD1 matches at 8 bases. CDR1 KGHSH and CDR2 LQKENI come from the germline V gene. The CDR3 is 16 residues long. The V segment lost 1 base and the J segment 5 bases; nucleotides outside the gene matches: 7. The CDR3 bases are TGTGCCAGCTCACCACTCCGGACAGGGTCGGATCAGCCCCAGCATTTT. Its translation is CASSPLRTGSDQPQHF.

The rearrangement joins TRBV9 to TRBJ2-1; a possible D gene is TRBD2 (5 bases). The CDR3 loop spans 13 amino acids. Trimming took off 2 bases at V and 8 bases at J, with 11 bases between the two ends. Looked up from germline, CDR1 is SGDLS and CDR2 is YYNGEE. The chain's CDR3 is CASSVGLADEQFF. CDR3 in DNA: TGTGCCAGCAGCGTTGGTCTAGCCGATGAGCAGTTCTTC. The variable domain in full, with the rest retrieved from reference TRBV9 and TRBJ2-1, is DSGVTQTPKHLITATGQRVTLRCSPRSGDLSVYWYQQSLDQGLQFLIQYYNGEERAKGNILERFSAQQFPDLHSELNLSSLELGDSALYFCASSVGLADEQFFGPGTRLTVL.

The J gene is TRBJ1-4, the V gene TRBV13, with D perhaps TRBD1 (6 bases). This CDR3 contains 19 residues. Trimming took 1 base from V and 0 from J, leaving 18 bases between them. Germline V gene sequence: CDR1 PRHDT, CDR2 FYEKMQ (reference sequence). The CDR3 sequence: CASSLARTDPGATNEKLFF. In DNA, the CDR3 is TGTGCCAGCAGCTTAGCCAGGACGGACCCAGGGGCAACTAATGAAAAACTGTTTTTT.

This chain connects TRBV5-5 to TRBJ1-2; possibly TRBD1 for D (6 bases). Germline V gene lookup returns CDR1 SGHKS and CDR2 YYEKEE (reference sequence). The CDR3 has 17 amino acids. V was pared by 0 bases and J by 0 bases, with 15 bases between. CDR3 nucleotide sequence: TGTGCCAGCAGCTTGGCCGGGTCAGGGGATGCTAACTATGGCTACACCTTC. Translation: CASSLAGSGDANYGYTF.

This clone was seen just once. The chain links TRBV5-6 to TRBJ1-2, with 9 bases identical to TRBD1. In germline, CDR1 is SGHDT, CDR2 YYEEEE. V lost 0 bases to trimming and J lost 4 bases; unmatched junction nucleotides: 1. The CDR3 loop spans 14 amino acids. For the CDR3, the DNA is TGTGCCAGCAGCTTGGTGGGACAGGGCTATGGCTACACCTTC. It yields the protein CASSLVGQGYGYTF.

V usage is TRBV25-1 and J usage is TRBJ1-2; 9 bases agree with TRBD1. Germline CDR1 is MGHDK and CDR2 is SYGVNS. The CDR3 covers 16 residues. With V trimmed by 6 bases and J by 4 bases, 12 bases remained unmatched. The CDR3 bases are TGTGCCAGCAGCTCGGGACAGGGAGCGTGGTCCTATGGCTACACCTTC. Translating it yields CASSSGQGAWSYGYTF.

The V call is TRBV5-8, the J call TRBJ1-2; D call uncertain. The CDR3 extends over 14 amino acids. Deletions cut 4 bases from V and 3 bases from J, with 13 bases between. Germline CDR1 is SGHTS and CDR2 is YDEGEE. In nucleotides, the CDR3 is TGTGCCAGCAGCACGCCGCTAGGTCACTATGGCTACACCTTC. It codes for CASSTPLGHYGYTF. Full variable domain (remainder filled in from reference TRBV5-8 and TRBJ1-2): EAGVTQSPTHLIKTRGQQATLRCSPISGHTSVYWYQQALGLGLQFLLWYDEGEERNRGNFPPRFSGRQFPNYSSELNVNALELEDSALYLCASSTPLGHYGYTFGSGTRLTVV.

The chain is built from TRBV7-2 and TRBJ2-7; D possibly corresponds to TRBD2 (5 bases). This CDR3 region has 14 residues. The germline CDR1 and CDR2 sequences are SGHTA and FQGNSA. The V end lost 5 bases, the J end lost 1 base, and 12 bases lay between the germline ends. The CDR3 DNA is TGTGCCAGCAGCCACCGGGGTCAGTCCTACGAGCAGTACTTC. The encoded protein is CASSHRGQSYEQYF.

The rearrangement joins TRBV5-1 to TRBJ2-3, with unresolved D. Trimming removed 3 bases at V and 2 bases at J, with 7 bases between. The CDR3 loop spans 13 amino acids. Germline V gene sequence: CDR1 SGHRS, CDR2 YFSETQ. CDR3 nucleotides: TGCGCCAGCAGCTCGACTCCCACAGATACGCAGTATTTT. This gives the protein CASSSTPTDTQYF.

This clone has more than one count but fewer than ten. The chain recombines TRBV15 with TRBJ2-7; 13 nucleotides line up with TRBD2. J gave up 7 bases and V 1 base, and 13 bases lay outside the gene matches. The CDR3 totals 18 residues. Germline CDR1 LNHNV, CDR2 YYDKDF (reference sequence). Here the CDR3 reads CATSRASGTSGNWREQYF. In DNA form, the CDR3 reads TGTGCCACCAGCAGAGCTTCCGGGACTAGCGGGAATTGGAGGGAGCAGTACTTC. Full variable domain (remainder filled in from reference TRBV15 and TRBJ2-7): DAMVIQNPRYQVTQFGKPVTLSCSQTLNHNVMYWYQQKSSQAPKLLFHYYDKDFNNEADTPDNFQSRRPNTSFCFLDIRSPGLGDTAMYLCATSRASGTSGNWREQYFGPGTRLTVT.

The chain carries TRBV7-9 and TRBJ2-2; 9 bases are a match to TRBD2. Looked up from germline, CDR1 is SEHNR and CDR2 is FQNEAQ (reference sequence). V was pared by 5 bases and J by 7 bases, with 8 bases of the junction left unmatched. The CDR3 extends over 15 amino acids. This CDR3 is CASSVPEREVGELFF. In nucleotides, the CDR3 is TGTGCCAGCAGCGTTCCAGAGCGGGAGGTCGGGGAGCTGTTTTTT. The variable domain in full, completed from reference TRBV7-9 and TRBJ2-2, reads DTGVSQNPRHKITKRGQNVTFRCDPISEHNRLYWYRQTLGQGPEFLTYFQNEAQLEKSRLLSDRFSAERPKGSFSTLEIQRTEQGDSAMYLCASSVPEREVGELFFGEGSRLTVL.

The rearrangement links TRBV6-1 to TRBJ2-6; D remains ambiguous. Germline CDR1 reads MNHNS; CDR2 reads SASEGT. Trimming took off 1 base at V and 0 bases at J, with 7 bases between the two ends. The CDR3 covers 16 residues. The CDR3 DNA is TGTGCCAGCAGTGAAGTAACGGGCTCTGGGGCCAACGTCCTGACTTTC. This translates into CASSEVTGSGANVLTF.

This clone has a handful of counts. The gene calls are TRBV11-3 and TRBJ2-1; 7 bases align to TRBD2. Germline assignment: CDR1 SGHNT and CDR2 YENEEA. Trimming took 4 bases from V and 5 from J; bases not matched to a gene: 8. CDR3 length: 15 amino acids. In nucleotides, the CDR3 is TGTGCCAGCAGCTCACCCGGGAGGCCCAACAATGAGCAGTTCTTC. Translation gives CASSSPGRPNNEQFF.

The chain uses TRBV4-2 and TRBJ2-3; TRBD2 matches at 11 bases. Germline CDR1 LGHNA, CDR2 YNFKEQ. The length of the CDR3 is 18 residues. J gave up 8 bases and V 0 bases, and 13 bases lay outside the gene matches. The CDR3 DNA reads TGTGCCAGCAGCCAAGATCTAGCGGGAGGCCCGCTTACGGGTACGCAGTATTTT. It translates to CASSQDLAGGPLTGTQYF.

The V call is TRBV5-1, the J call TRBJ2-3, with TRBD2 matching over 13 bases. In germline, CDR1 is SGHRS, CDR2 YFSETQ. Germline trimming cut 4 bases from V and 6 bases from J; bases unmatched to any gene: 5. The CDR3 has 15 residues. CDR3 sequence: CASSILAGGRDTQYF. CDR3 sequence (DNA): TGCGCCAGCAGCATACTAGCGGGAGGGCGGGATACGCAGTATTTT. Drawing the rest from reference TRBV5-1 and TRBJ2-3, the complete variable domain is KAGVTQTPRYLIKTRGQQVTLSCSPISGHRSVSWYQQTPGQGLQFLFEYFSETQRNKGNFPGRFSGRQFSNSRSEMNVSTLELGDSALYLCASSILAGGRDTQYFGPGTRLTVL.

The chain combines TRBV5-1 with TRBJ1-4; no clear D. CDR1 and CDR2 from the germline V gene are SGHRS and YFSETQ. Between the trimmed V and J ends, which lost 0 bases and 2 bases, there was a span of 5 bases. There are 14 residues in the CDR3. Written as DNA, the CDR3 is TGCGCCAGCAGCTTGGGAGGTACTAATGAAAAACTGTTTTTT. It encodes CASSLGGTNEKLFF.

CDR3 in DNA: TGTGCCAGCTTGCGGGAGGATGAGCAGTTCTTC. Residues: CASLREDEQFF. The J gene is TRBJ2-1, the V gene TRBV6-6, with TRBD2 matching 8 bases. CDR3 size: 11 residues. Germline values: CDR1 MNHNY, CDR2 SVGAGI (reference sequence). With V trimmed by 8 bases and J by 8 bases, 2 bases remained unmatched.

The count of this clone is one. The J gene is TRBJ2-1, the V gene TRBV25-1, with D tentatively TRBD2 (5 bases). Germline-derived CDR1 and CDR2 are MGHDK and SYGVNS. Trimming removed 4 bases at V and 9 bases at J, with 13 bases between. The CDR3 loop spans 13 amino acids. The CDR3, as DNA: TGTGCCAGCAGTGCTAGAACTAGTGTTGAGCAGTTCTTC. Protein: CASSARTSVEQFF.

This clone was found a few times. The chain recombines TRBV5-1 with TRBJ1-3; possible D gene TRBD1, 5 bases. The CDR3 length is 15 residues. The V gene's germline CDR1 is SGHRS and CDR2 YFSETQ. The V end was cut by 4 bases, the J end by 0 bases, with 11 bases between. The CDR3 DNA follows: TGCGCCAGCAGCGAGGGACTGACCTCTGGAAACACCATATATTTT. Its protein is CASSEGLTSGNTIYF.

The chain uses TRBV6-5 and TRBJ2-1; 11 positions agree with TRBD2. The germline gives CDR1 MNHEY, CDR2 SVGAGI. This CDR3 contains 15 residues. V lost 5 bases to trimming and J lost 8 bases; unmatched junction nucleotides: 8. The CDR3 DNA sequence: TGTGCCAGCAGTCAACTAGCGGGAGAGCGGCATGAGCAGTTCTTC. As protein: CASSQLAGERHEQFF.

This chain connects TRBV5-3 to TRBJ2-7, with a weak D call TRBD1 (6 bases). TRBV5-3 is recorded as an ORF, its role being uncertain. Trimming cost V 0 bases and J 3 bases, with 25 bases left between them. CDR3 length: 19 amino acids. CDR3 sequence reads: CARSLVQGTRPLRDYEQYF. For the CDR3, the DNA is TGTGCCAGAAGCTTGGTTCAGGGGACCCGACCACTTAGGGACTACGAGCAGTACTTC.